These T cell receptor beta chains were read from a single sample in a study of blood T cell repertoires in COVID-19. Generated by immunoSEQ multiplex PCR, the TCRdb table keeps only in-frame clones and is missing some. The sample comprises under 40,000 clones, 70% to 90% of which are singletons, and about 35% rests with the top ten. Sequencing used peripheral blood. The receptors come from a man in his 70s with active COVID-19. Both conserved end residues are part of each CDR3. A D gene is named only where the DNA matches it firmly. Size tells how often a clone was seen (once, few, many) or the class of an expanded clone, and some rows leave it out.

>.|.|TRBV18|TRBJ1-2
CASSPLQDGEGYGYTF
TGTGCCAGCTCACCACTCCAGGACGGTGAGGGCTATGGCTACACCTTC
>.|.|TRBV7-9|TRBJ1-4
CASSLVEGSGEKLFF
TGTGCCAGCAGCTTAGTGGAGGGTTCGGGTGAAAAACTGTTTTTT
>.|TRBD2|TRBV19|TRBJ2-3
CASRLRTSGASTDTQYF
TGTGCCAGTAGGCTCCGGACTAGCGGGGCTAGCACAGATACGCAGTATTTT
>.|TRBD1|TRBV23-1|TRBJ1-2
CASRIRQGIYGYTF
TGCGCCAGCAGGATTCGACAGGGGATCTATGGCTACACCTTC
>.|.|TRBV12-3/TRBV12-4|TRBJ1-1
CASSLPGVRGAFF
TGTGCCAGCAGTTTACCCGGGGTACGGGGAGCTTTCTTT
>.|.|TRBV6-5|TRBJ2-5
CASSSAGGRTQYF
TGTGCCAGCAGTTCGGCCGGGGGTAGGACCCAGTACTTC
>few|TRBD1|TRBV6-2/TRBV6-3|TRBJ1-5
CASSATGGISQPQHF
TGTGCCAGCAGTGCGACAGGGGGAATCAGTCAGCCCCAGCATTTT
>.|.|TRBV18|TRBJ1-5
CASSFDRTNQPQHF
TGTGCCAGCTCGTTTGACAGGACCAATCAGCCCCAGCATTTT
>.|TRBD1|TRBV2|TRBJ2-5
CASSAQQGAGETQYF
TGTGCCAGCAGCGCCCAACAGGGGGCGGGGGAGACCCAGTACTTC
>.|TRBD1|TRBV28|TRBJ2-5
CASSTGDGDQETQYF
TGTGCCAGCAGCACAGGGGACGGAGACCAAGAGACCCAGTACTTC
>.|TRBD1|TRBV9|TRBJ2-3
CASSVEFRRTGVTQYF
TGTGCCAGCAGCGTAGAATTCCGGAGGACAGGGGTGACGCAGTATTTT
>.|.|TRBV7-2|TRBJ1-2
CASSLAGGGARYGYTF
TGTGCCAGCAGCTTAGCGGGTGGGGGCGCGAGGTATGGCTACACCTTC
>.|.|TRBV5-5|TRBJ1-1
CASSYLTVMNTEAFF
TGTGCCAGCAGTTACTTGACAGTTATGAACACTGAAGCTTTCTTT
>.|TRBD1|TRBV15|TRBJ2-2
CATRVRWGTGGYNTGELFF
TGTGCCACCCGCGTTAGGTGGGGGACAGGGGGCTACAACACCGGGGAGCTGTTTTTT
>.|.|TRBV28|TRBJ1-2
CASRTDRYYGYTF
TGTGCCAGCAGAACCGACAGGTACTATGGCTACACCTTC
>.|.|TRBV19|TRBJ2-2
CASRNFVERNTGELFF
TGTGCCAGTAGAAACTTCGTGGAGCGTAACACCGGGGAGCTGTTTTTT